Shown below are 18 T cell receptor beta chains from a single sample sequenced in a study of liver allograft versus peripheral blood T cells. Study in general: Graft-liver T cell receptor repertoires were compared against recipient peripheral blood repertoires.

TCRdb called the reads again in MiXCR, with one record for every CDR3 protein. The sample contains about 9,200 distinct CDR3 sequences, about 19% of which appear only once. The receptors stem from a human patient who had a liver transplant. Some T cells may have originated in the graft donor.

In its sample, this clonotype ranks as medium-sized. This chain uses TRBV5-6 with TRBJ1-4, with D possibly TRBD1 on 5 matching bases. V was shortened by 1 base and J by 5 bases, with 15 bases between the two germline ends. The CDR3 extends over 16 amino acids. Germline CDR1 SGHDT, CDR2 YYEEEE. Written as DNA, the CDR3 is TGTGCCAGCAGCTTGTCTGGCGGGGGTGGAAATGAAAAACTGTTTTTT. Translating gives CASSLSGGGGNEKLFF.

Ten or more counts support this clonotype. V and J are TRBV6-1 and TRBJ1-3; 11 bases agree with TRBD1. The CDR3 totals 15 residues. Germline CDR1 is MNHNS and CDR2 is SASEGT. The J segment lost 3 bases and the V segment lost 7 bases, leaving 5 bases of the junction unmatched. CDR3 DNA: TGTGCCAGCATCGGGACAGGGGGAAATGGAAACACCATATATTTT. It encodes CASIGTGGNGNTIYF.

The rearrangement links TRBV6-6 to TRBJ2-7; D unclear. CDR3 length: 17 amino acids. With 3 bases removed from V and 3 bases from J, the gap between germline ends came to 21 bases. Looked up from germline, CDR1 is MNHNY and CDR2 is SVGAGI (reference sequence). In DNA, the CDR3 is TGTGCCAGCAGTTATAGTTTGTCGAGTCACCTAAACTACGAGCAGTACTTC. It codes for CASSYSLSSHLNYEQYF.

This clonotype appeared a few times. DNA of the CDR3: TGTGCCAGCAGTTACAGGGTTGACACTGAAGCTTTCTTT. As protein: CASSYRVDTEAFF. The rearrangement uses TRBV6-5 and TRBJ1-1, with D uncertain. The CDR3 runs to 13 residues. Germline CDR1 and CDR2: MNHEY and SVGAGI. Trimming stripped 2 bases from V and 3 bases from J, with 7 bases between.

This clonotype was observed many times. The chain links TRBV6-5 to TRBJ1-1, with 9 bases matching TRBD1. V shed 8 bases and J 8 bases; nucleotides not matched to a gene: 18. Germline V CDR1 and CDR2: MNHEY, SVGAGI. This CDR3 contains 16 residues. The CDR3 sequence: CASRSRGIQGAQEAFF. CDR3 bases: TGTGCCAGCCGCTCCCGTGGAATACAGGGGGCGCAGGAAGCTTTCTTT.

V gene TRBV6-2 or TRBV6-3 combines with J gene TRBJ2-5, with no clear D. In germline, CDR1 is MNHEY, CDR2 SVGEGT. This CDR3 is 11 amino acids long. V lost 7 bases, J lost 5 bases, and 8 bases lay in between. In nucleotides, the CDR3 is TGTGCCAGCACTTGGCATGAGACCCAGTACTTC. This encodes CASTWHETQYF.

The rearrangement links TRBV5-4 to TRBJ2-3; 12 positions match TRBD2. This CDR3 region has 15 residues. CDR1 and CDR2 from the germline V gene are SGHNT and YYREEE (reference sequence). The trim removed 4 bases at V and 1 base at J, leaving 1 base unmatched. The CDR3 DNA reads as TGTGCCAGCAGCCGGACTAGCGGGGGCACAGATACGCAGTATTTT. Amino acid sequence: CASSRTSGGTDTQYF.

This clonotype came up a few times. The rearrangement links TRBV5-6 to TRBJ1-6; 8 positions agree with TRBD1. V shed 7 bases and J 10 bases; nucleotides not matched to a gene: 13. The germline V gene encodes CDR1 SGHDT and CDR2 YYEEEE. The CDR3 is 15 residues long. The CDR3 loop reads CASDRGKVGDSPLHF. The CDR3 coding sequence is TGTGCCAGCGACAGGGGAAAGGTTGGAGACTCACCCCTCCACTTT.

This clonotype was counted a few times. This CDR3 reads CASSLRGTTGELFF. In DNA, the CDR3 is TGTGCCAGCAGCCTACGGGGAACCACCGGGGAGCTGTTTTTT. The chain links TRBV14 to TRBJ2-2, with a weak D call TRBD2 (5 bases). The V and J ends lost 4 bases and 4 bases respectively, with 10 bases between them. Germline-derived CDR1 and CDR2 are SGHDN and FVKESK. The CDR3 has 14 residues.

About this clonotype itself: A read error may explain this, as a much larger clone is one base away. This chain uses TRBV18 with TRBJ2-7, with 13 bases fitting TRBD2. The CDR3 runs to 15 residues. Germline lookup yields CDR1 KGHSH and CDR2 LQKENI. Germline trimming cut 5 bases from V and 3 bases from J; bases unmatched to any gene: 4. CDR3 nucleotide sequence: TGTGCCAGCTCATCGGGGACTAGCGGGATCTACGAGCAGTACTTC. Translating gives CASSSGTSGIYEQYF.

V and J are TRBV5-6 and TRBJ1-6, with D unclear. The CDR3 spans 12 residues. V lost 0 bases, J lost 12 bases, and 7 bases lay in between. From germline, CDR1 is SGHDT and CDR2 YYEEEE. CDR3 DNA: TGTGCCAGCAGCTTGGATACTAGACCCCTCCACTTT. Amino acids: CASSLDTRPLHF.

This clonotype is judged medium-sized (0.01 to 0.1%). The V and J genes are TRBV19 and TRBJ1-4; D call uncertain. CDR1 is LNHDA and CDR2 is SQIVND in the germline V gene (reference sequence). This CDR3 region has 15 residues. Trimming pared 4 bases from V and 0 bases from J, leaving 9 bases between. For the CDR3, the DNA is TGTGCCAGTAGTACGGTTCTTGCAACTAATGAAAAACTGTTTTTT. Amino acid sequence: CASSTVLATNEKLFF. Drawing the rest from reference TRBV19 and TRBJ1-4, the complete variable domain is DGGITQSPKYLFRKEGQNVTLSCEQNLNHDAMYWYRQDPGQGLRLIYYSQIVNDFQKGDIAEGYSVSREKKESFPLTVTSAQKNPTAFYLCASSTVLATNEKLFFGSGTQLSVL.

Only a few counts were recorded for this clonotype. J is TRBJ2-1 and V is TRBV18; TRBD1 matches 10 bases. Unmatched junction bases numbered 21, after V lost 3 bases and J lost 4 bases. The CDR3 extends over 21 amino acids. Germline values: CDR1 KGHSH, CDR2 LQKENI. In DNA, the CDR3 is TGTGCCAGCTCACCGGGGAGAGGGACAGGGGTTTACAGCGGTCATTACAATGAGCAGTTCTTC. Translating gives CASSPGRGTGVYSGHYNEQFF.

This chain links TRBV9 with TRBJ1-4, with 11 bases aligning to TRBD1. The germline V gene has CDR1 SGDLS and CDR2 YYNGEE. V was pared by 4 bases and J by 12 bases, with 8 bases of the junction left unmatched. CDR3 length: 14 residues. The CDR3: CASSFGQGAKELFF. CDR3 sequence (DNA): TGTGCCAGCAGCTTTGGACAGGGGGCTAAGGAACTGTTTTTT.

The V and J genes are TRBV28 and TRBJ1-4; no clear D. The CDR3 length is 14 residues. The germline gives CDR1 MDHEN, CDR2 SYDVKM. V shed 3 bases and J shed 6 bases, with 11 bases lying between them. The DNA for the CDR3 is TGTGCCAGCAGTTTGGGAGGGCGGCATGAAAAACTGTTTTTT. Protein: CASSLGGRHEKLFF. The complete variable domain, with remaining parts taken from reference TRBV28 and TRBJ1-4, reads DVKVTQSSRYLVKRTGEKVFLECVQDMDHENMFWYRQDPGLGLRLIYFSYDVKMKEKGDIPEGYSVSREKKERFSLILESASTNQTSMYLCASSLGGRHEKLFFGSGTQLSVL.

This clonotype is medium-sized within its sample. V gene TRBV18 combines with J gene TRBJ1-1; D remains unclear. Trimming took 2 bases from V and 0 from J, leaving 1 base between them. The CDR3 has 12 amino acids. Germline values: CDR1 KGHSH, CDR2 LQKENI. CDR3 in amino acids: CASSPMNTEAFF. CDR3 DNA sequence: TGTGCCAGCTCACCAATGAACACTGAAGCTTTCTTT. Drawing the rest from reference TRBV18 and TRBJ1-1, the complete variable domain is NAGVMQNPRHLVRRRGQEARLRCSPMKGHSHVYWYRQLPEEGLKFMVYLQKENIIDESGMPKERFSAEFPKEGPSILRIQQVVRGDSAAYFCASSPMNTEAFFGQGTRLTVV.

In this sample, this clonotype is medium-sized (0.01 to 0.1%). The DNA of the CDR3 is TGTGCCAGCACTCAAGAGTGGGCGGGAGTAAAGACCGGGGAGCTGTTTTTT. Protein sequence: CASTQEWAGVKTGELFF. The V gene is TRBV27, the J gene TRBJ2-2, with 7 bases lining up with TRBD2. Trimming removed 7 bases from V and 5 bases from J; junction bases left unmatched: 16. The CDR3 runs to 17 residues. Germline-derived CDR1 and CDR2 are MNHEY and SMNVEV (reference sequence).

This clonotype was counted only a few times. The chain has TRBV9 and TRBJ2-7, with D possibly called TRBD1 or TRBD2 (7 bases each). There are 15 residues in the CDR3. V was pared by 0 bases and J by 2 bases, with 12 bases between. From germline, CDR1 is SGDLS and CDR2 YYNGEE. This chain's CDR3 is CASSVGQGGTYEQYF. CDR3 coding DNA: TGTGCCAGCAGCGTAGGCCAGGGGGGGACCTACGAGCAGTACTTC.